This is a list of T cell receptor beta chains from one sample in a study of a mutant IDH1 vaccine in newly diagnosed glioma. The assay was immunoSEQ multiplex PCR, and TCRdb's table has in-frame clones only and misses some. The repertoire holds about 55,000 clones, about 80% seen once, with approximately 6.2% in the top ten. These TCRs' antigens remain unknown. Source: PBMCs, taken from a glioma patient whose treatment included an IDH1 peptide vaccine. These receptors came from a man in his forties with glioma. Each CDR3 is given with its conserved first and last residue. D genes are given only for firm matches. Expanded clones get a size class; other rows say once, few or many, or leave the size out.

NA	TRBV5-1	TRBJ2-3	once	CASSLGTRNTQYF	TGCGCCAGCAGCTTGGGGACCAGAAATACGCAGTATTTT
NA	TRBV19	TRBJ1-1	NA	CASASGTEAFF	TGTGCCAGTGCTTCAGGGACTGAAGCTTTCTTT
NA	TRBV6-5	TRBJ1-1	NA	CASSYSTANTEAFF	TGTGCCAGCAGTTACTCGACAGCAAACACTGAAGCTTTCTTT
TRBD1	TRBV30	TRBJ1-6	NA	CAWSRTTGGSSPLHF	TGTGCCTGGAGTCGGACGACAGGGGGCTCTTCACCCCTCCACTTT
NA	TRBV5-4	TRBJ1-3	NA	CASSLDSFSGNTIYF	TGTGCCAGCAGCTTGGACAGTTTCTCTGGAAACACCATATATTTT
NA	TRBV27	TRBJ2-7	once	CASSLSGAAEREQYF	TGTGCCAGCAGTTTATCGGGGGCAGCAGAGAGGGAGCAGTACTTC
NA	TRBV29-1	TRBJ1-2	NA	CSAQGWGLSPDGYTF	TGCAGCGCCCAGGGGTGGGGTTTATCCCCCGATGGCTACACCTTC
NA	TRBV5-4	TRBJ1-2	NA	CASSLSERAGRDYGYTF	TGTGCCAGCAGCTTATCCGAGAGGGCAGGGAGAGACTATGGCTACACCTTC
TRBD2	TRBV4-2	TRBJ2-5	once	CASSPTSGGKQETQYF	TGTGCCAGCAGCCCCACTAGCGGGGGGAAACAAGAGACCCAGTACTTC
TRBD1	TRBV6-6	TRBJ1-6	NA	CASSYRDRGNSPLHF	TGTGCCAGCAGTTACCGCGACAGGGGAAATTCACCCCTCCACTTT
TRBD1	TRBV2	TRBJ1-5	NA	CASSFTGGKQPQHF	TGTGCCAGCAGTTTCACAGGGGGAAAACAGCCCCAGCATTTT
TRBD1	TRBV10-1	TRBJ1-4	NA	CASRRDSDEKLFF	TGCGCCAGCAGAAGGGACAGCGATGAAAAACTGTTTTTT
NA	TRBV6-5	TRBJ1-6	NA	CASSWGTGINSPLHF	TGTGCCAGCAGTTGGGGTACAGGGATTAATTCACCCCTCCACTTT
TRBD2	TRBV5-1	TRBJ2-3	NA	CASSLWGPSGGLYTDTQYF	TGCGCCAGCAGCTTGTGGGGGCCTAGCGGGGGGCTATACACAGATACGCAGTATTTT
TRBD1	TRBV6-5	TRBJ1-2	NA	CASSSPGQGNYGYTF	TGTGCCAGCAGTTCACCGGGACAGGGAAACTATGGCTACACCTTC
NA	TRBV9	TRBJ1-4	NA	CASSVDGTVGKLFF	TGTGCCAGCAGCGTAGACGGCACCGTTGGCAAACTGTTTTTT
NA	TRBV5-1	TRBJ2-5	NA	CASSRDSVQETQYF	TGCGCCAGCAGCAGAGACTCGGTACAAGAGACCCAGTACTTC
NA	TRBV5-8	TRBJ1-4	NA	CASSLGAGAKKLFF	TGTGCCAGCAGCTTGGGGGCAGGGGCGAAAAAACTGTTTTTT
TRBD2	TRBV2	TRBJ2-7	NA	CASSVAGAGSYEQYF	TGTGCCAGCAGTGTAGCGGGGGCCGGCTCCTACGAGCAGTACTTC
NA	TRBV10-3	TRBJ1-5	NA	CAISGQGGNQPQHF	TGTGCCATCAGTGGCCAAGGAGGCAATCAGCCCCAGCATTTT
TRBD1	TRBV5-1	TRBJ1-6	NA	CASSSGQGQGSPLHF	TGCGCCAGCAGCTCCGGACAGGGACAAGGTTCACCCCTCCACTTT
TRBD1	TRBV30	TRBJ1-1	NA	CAWSPGQMNTEAFF	TGTGCCTGGAGTCCGGGACAGATGAACACTGAAGCTTTCTTT
NA	TRBV27	TRBJ1-6	NA	CASSFAGTSPLHF	TGTGCCAGCAGTTTCGCGGGGACTTCACCCCTCCACTTT
NA	TRBV18	TRBJ2-6	NA	CASSPMGSGANVLTF	TGTGCCAGCTCCCCCATGGGGTCAGGGGCCAACGTCCTGACTTTC
NA	TRBV7-9	TRBJ2-7	many	CASSESSYEQYF	TGTGCCAGCAGCGAAAGCTCCTACGAGCAGTACTTC
NA	TRBV2	TRBJ1-6	once	CASSRPNSPLHF	TGTGCCAGCAGCCGGCCCAATTCACCCCTCCACTTT
NA	TRBV7-9	TRBJ1-2	NA	CASSLLGPLTGYTF	TGTGCCAGCAGCTTATTAGGGCCGCTGACTGGCTACACCTTC
TRBD1	TRBV25-1	TRBJ2-7	NA	CASRGQGAVEQYF	TGTGCCAGCAGAGGACAGGGAGCGGTCGAGCAGTACTTC
NA	TRBV9	TRBJ1-2	NA	CASSGGSGYTF	TGTGCCAGCAGCGGGGGCTCTGGCTACACCTTC
NA	TRBV23-1	TRBJ1-2	NA	CARTCYTF	TGCGCCCGCACGTGCTACACCTTC
NA	TRBV30	TRBJ1-1	NA	CAWSRQNMNTEAFF	TGTGCCTGGAGTAGGCAGAATATGAACACTGAAGCTTTCTTT
NA	TRBV5-1	TRBJ1-1	NA	CASTDSGKIQAAFF	TGCGCCAGCACCGACTCGGGAAAAATCCAGGCGGCTTTCTTT
NA	TRBV23-1	TRBJ2-7	NA	CASSQLRVSYEQYF	TGCGCCAGCAGTCAACTCCGGGTCTCCTACGAGCAGTACTTC
TRBD2	TRBV15	TRBJ2-7	NA	CATSRDLQAGTSGGSQYF	TGTGCCACCAGCAGAGATCTCCAGGCCGGGACTAGCGGGGGGTCGCAGTACTTC
NA	TRBV5-1	TRBJ2-3	NA	CASSFPGSTDTQYF	TGCGCCAGCAGCTTCCCAGGGAGCACAGATACGCAGTATTTT
NA	TRBV4-2	TRBJ1-3	few	CASSQELGPSGNTIYF	TGTGCCAGCAGCCAGGAACTAGGACCGTCTGGAAACACCATATATTTT
TRBD1	TRBV6-1	TRBJ1-4	few	CASSYRGMNEKLFF	TGTGCCAGTTCCTACAGGGGGATGAATGAAAAACTGTTTTTT
NA	TRBV6-1	TRBJ1-2	NA	CASMNSGGQNYGYTF	TGTGCCAGCATGAACTCGGGGGGACAAAACTATGGCTACACCTTC
NA	TRBV29-1	TRBJ1-1	NA	CSVVWHNTEAFF	TGCAGCGTTGTTTGGCATAACACTGAAGCTTTCTTT
NA	TRBV5-4	TRBJ1-5	NA	CASSFGDQPQHF	TGTGCCAGCAGCTTCGGGGATCAGCCCCAGCATTTT
TRBD1	TRBV2	TRBJ2-6	NA	CASSRQGEAGANVLTF	TGTGCCAGCAGTCGACAGGGAGAGGCTGGGGCCAACGTCCTGACTTTC